The rows below give T cell receptor beta chains drawn from one sample of a study of cytomegalovirus exposure and HLA in healthy donors. Data came from immunoSEQ multiplex PCR; TCRdb stores just in-frame clones and leaves some out. The sample shows around 150,000 clones, around 65% of them seen only once. What was sequenced was PBMCs. Receptors were obtained from a woman aged 40 to 50 in good health and CMV-seropositive. Each CDR3 is given with its conserved first and last residue. The D gene is left open where the match is weak. Not all rows give a size; the values are once, few, many and, for expanded clones, a class.

length	J	V	D	size	CDR3	DNA
15	TRBJ1-1	TRBV2	TRBD1	.	CASLSRDRMNTEAFF	TGTGCCTCCCTTTCCCGGGACAGGATGAACACTGAAGCTTTCTTT
16	TRBJ1-4	TRBV6-1	TRBD1	.	CASSGETGSTNEKLFF	TGTGCCAGCAGTGGGGAGACAGGGTCAACTAATGAAAAACTGTTTTTT
15	TRBJ2-1	TRBV5-1	TRBD1	.	CASSVPGQGSNEQFF	TGCGCCAGCAGCGTTCCCGGACAGGGGTCAAATGAGCAGTTCTTC
15	TRBJ2-7	TRBV27	TRBD2	few	CASSTPGLAGYEQYF	TGTGCCAGCAGTACCCCGGGACTAGCGGGATACGAGCAGTACTTC
16	TRBJ1-6	TRBV6-1	TRBD1	.	CASSEGRTGGRSPLHF	TGTGCCAGCAGTGAAGGAAGGACAGGGGGTCGATCACCCCTCCACTTT
13	TRBJ1-2	TRBV19	.	.	CASRQEPNYGYTF	TGTGCCAGCCGACAGGAACCTAACTATGGCTACACCTTC
17	TRBJ2-5	TRBV7-9	TRBD2	.	CSSSSTSLAGAGETQYF	TGTTCCAGCAGTTCAACCTCTTTAGCGGGGGCAGGGGAGACCCAGTACTTC
14	TRBJ1-3	TRBV9	.	.	CASSVKGAGNTIYF	TGTGCCAGCAGCGTTAAGGGGGCTGGAAACACCATATATTTT
14	TRBJ2-3	TRBV6-1	.	.	CASTIGSSTDTQYF	TGTGCCAGCACGATCGGGTCTAGCACAGATACGCAGTATTTT
15	TRBJ2-5	TRBV5-6	TRBD1	.	CASSEPDRARETQYF	TGTGCCAGCAGCGAACCTGACAGGGCCCGAGAGACCCAGTACTTC
11	TRBJ2-7	TRBV28	.	.	CASSPGYEQYF	TGTGCCAGCAGTCCCGGCTACGAGCAGTACTTC
14	TRBJ2-2	TRBV10-3	TRBD2	.	CAIRGLAGAGELFF	TGTGCCATCAGAGGACTAGCGGGGGCCGGGGAGCTGTTTTTT
13	TRBJ2-5	TRBV18	.	.	CASSIFERETQYF	TGTGCCAGCTCAATCTTCGAGAGGGAGACCCAGTACTTC
19	TRBJ1-2	TRBV23-1	.	.	CASPAHIGGGVTILYGYTF	TGCGCCAGCCCCGCCCATATTGGGGGGGGCGTAACTATTCTCTATGGCTACACCTTC
11	TRBJ2-1	TRBV2	.	.	CASRSASEQFF	TGTGCCAGCAGGTCGGCTAGTGAGCAGTTCTTC
14	TRBJ1-4	TRBV28	TRBD1	once	CASRGQAKGGKLFF	TGTGCCAGCAGGGGACAGGCGAAGGGTGGAAAACTGTTTTTT
13	TRBJ2-3	TRBV11-1	TRBD2	.	CASSGTSENTQYF	TGTGCCAGCAGCGGGACTAGCGAAAATACGCAGTATTTT
15	TRBJ2-7	TRBV6-6	TRBD2	.	CASSYSAGGTYEQYF	TGTGCCAGCAGTTACTCTGCGGGGGGTACCTACGAGCAGTACTTC
14	TRBJ1-2	TRBV2	TRBD1	few	CASKDGGQYYGYTF	TGTGCCAGCAAAGATGGGGGACAGTACTATGGCTACACCTTC
16	TRBJ2-2	TRBV27	TRBD2	.	CASKLLGGGNTGELFF	TGTGCCAGCAAACTCCTCGGGGGGGGGAACACCGGGGAGCTGTTTTTT
14	TRBJ1-3	TRBV19	TRBD1	.	CASTPGQGLNTIYF	TGTGCCAGTACTCCCGGACAGGGCTTAAACACCATATATTTT
13	TRBJ1-2	TRBV4-3	.	.	CASSQDPGGGYPF	TGCGCCAGCAGCCAAGACCCGGGGGGTGGCTACCCCTTC
15	TRBJ2-3	TRBV15	.	.	CATSREYGGTDTQYF	TGTGCCACCAGCAGAGAATATGGGGGGACAGATACGCAGTATTTT
11	TRBJ2-7	TRBV6-5	.	.	CASMESYEQYF	TGTGCCAGCATGGAGAGCTACGAGCAGTACTTC
14	TRBJ1-4	TRBV5-1	.	.	CASSLAGVREKLFF	TGCGCCAGCAGCTTGGCGGGGGTAAGGGAAAAACTGTTTTTT
15	TRBJ2-7	TRBV6-1	.	few	CASSEALQGPHEQYF	TGTGCCAGCAGTGAAGCACTCCAGGGCCCCCACGAGCAGTACTTC
16	TRBJ1-1	TRBV14	.	.	CASSQALPGGGTEAFF	TGTGCCAGCAGCCAAGCGTTACCGGGAGGTGGGACTGAAGCTTTCTTT
18	TRBJ1-5	TRBV6-4	TRBD1	.	CASSGRQGAGSSNQPQHF	TGTGCCAGCAGTGGGCGACAGGGGGCAGGCTCTAGCAATCAGCCCCAGCATTTT
15	TRBJ2-2	TRBV7-9	.	few	CASSLSSVNTGELFF	TGTGCCAGCAGCTTAAGTAGCGTAAACACCGGGGAGCTGTTTTTT
13	TRBJ2-7	TRBV4-3	.	.	CASSQDPVSEQYF	TGCGCCAGCAGCCAAGATCCCGTATCCGAGCAGTACTTC
16	TRBJ2-1	TRBV6-5	.	.	CASSYSQGSLFNEQFF	TGTGCCAGCAGTTACTCCCAGGGTTCTCTCTTCAATGAGCAGTTCTTC
19	TRBJ2-2	TRBV9	TRBD2	.	CASSVGLAGGPKEAGELFF	TGTGCCAGCAGCGTAGGTCTAGCGGGGGGGCCTAAGGAGGCCGGGGAGCTGTTTTTT
17	TRBJ2-2	TRBV4-3	.	.	CASSQDSQGVFAGELFF	TGCGCCAGCAGCCAAGATTCGCAGGGCGTGTTCGCCGGGGAGCTGTTTTTT
17	TRBJ2-3	TRBV7-9	TRBD2	.	CASSPGLAGAGTDTQYF	TGTGCCAGCAGCCCCGGACTAGCGGGGGCCGGCACAGATACGCAGTATTTT
16	TRBJ1-6	TRBV4-3	.	.	CASSQALSRGNSPLHF	TGCGCCAGCAGCCAAGCCCTGTCACGGGGGAATTCACCCCTCCACTTT
16	TRBJ1-5	TRBV10-1	TRBD1	.	CASSEPRTGRDQPQHF	TGCGCCAGCAGTGAGCCCCGGACAGGGAGAGATCAGCCCCAGCATTTT
15	TRBJ1-5	TRBV19	.	few	CASRLQGGSNQPQHF	TGTGCCAGTAGGTTACAGGGCGGAAGCAATCAGCCCCAGCATTTT
13	TRBJ2-7	TRBV19	.	once	CASSIVLSYEQYF	TGTGCCAGTAGTATAGTCCTTTCCTACGAGCAGTACTTC
15	TRBJ1-2	TRBV11-2	TRBD1	.	CASSSDRAAYHGYTF	TGTGCCAGCAGCTCGGACAGGGCTGCATATCATGGCTACACCTTC
17	TRBJ2-1	TRBV6-1	TRBD2	.	CAGSELAGGPTYNEQFF	TGTGCCGGCAGTGAACTAGCGGGGGGCCCGACCTACAATGAGCAGTTCTTC
15	TRBJ1-4	TRBV28	.	few	CASSTVGRTNEKLFF	TGTGCCAGCAGCACCGTGGGCAGGACTAATGAAAAACTGTTTTTT
21	TRBJ1-2	TRBV15	.	few	CATSRDRNPWGRGSGGYGYTF	TGTGCCACCAGCAGAGATAGGAACCCCTGGGGGCGCGGTAGTGGGGGCTATGGCTACACCTTC
17	TRBJ2-6	TRBV4-2	.	.	CASSQDDRSSGANVLTF	TGTGCCAGCAGCCAAGACGACAGGAGCTCTGGGGCCAACGTCCTGACTTTC
18	TRBJ2-2	TRBV19	TRBD2	.	CASSIGLAGGSLTGELFF	TGTGCCAGTAGTATAGGACTAGCGGGGGGGTCTCTCACCGGGGAGCTGTTTTTT
13	TRBJ1-2	TRBV28	.	.	CASSLRDKSGYTF	TGTGCCAGCAGTCTCCGGGACAAGTCTGGCTACACCTTC
18	TRBJ1-3	TRBV6-1	TRBD1	few	CASSETRRTGRSGNTIYF	TGTGCCAGCAGTGAGACTCGACGGACAGGCCGCTCTGGAAACACCATATATTTT
16	TRBJ2-2	TRBV4-1	TRBD2	.	CASSQEGGENTGELFF	TGCGCCAGCAGCCAAGAGGGGGGGGAGAACACCGGGGAGCTGTTTTTT
14	TRBJ2-3	TRBV5-1	.	.	CASSLGTSTDTQYF	TGCGCCAGCAGCTTGGGGACTAGCACAGATACGCAGTATTTT
17	TRBJ2-6	TRBV7-2	.	.	CASSLGQAYSGANVLTF	TGTGCCAGCAGCTTAGGGCAGGCCTACTCTGGGGCCAACGTCCTGACTTTC